The next 30 T cell receptor beta chains were all read from a single sample in a study of blood T cell repertoires in COVID-19 (dated by TCRdb to 2018 to 2021). The method was the immunoSEQ multiplex PCR assay. The table was pulled from immuneACCESS by TCRdb, which kept in-frame rearrangements only. Such tables lose some clones; where checked, under half of the loss comes from unresolved V genes, and the rest has no known cause. The sample contains 150,000 to 200,000 clones, 89% of them found a single time. Around 2.3% of the sample is held by the ten biggest clonotypes. Sequencing input: PBMCs or T cells enriched from blood (not recorded which). All receptors come from a woman in her thirties or forties with acute COVID-19.

This sequence joins TRBV19 and TRBJ2-3, with TRBD1 identical over 9 bases. The ends lost 7 bases at V and 8 bases at J; junction bases unmatched: 10. Germline CDR1 LNHDA, CDR2 SQIVND (reference sequence). The CDR3 is 14 amino acids. CDR3 bases: TGTGCCAGTAACGGGGGGACAGGGCGCGGTACGCAGTATTTT. This codes for CASNGGTGRGTQYF.

The rearrangement links TRBV25-1 to TRBJ2-5; 9 nucleotides align to TRBD1. CDR3 length: 14 residues. Germline CDR1 MGHDK, CDR2 SYGVNS. The trim removed 4 bases at V and 7 bases at J, leaving 7 bases unmatched. CDR3: CASSGDRVSWTQYF. The CDR3 bases are TGTGCCAGCAGTGGGGACAGGGTTTCATGGACCCAGTACTTC.

V is TRBV6-5 and J is TRBJ2-2; possible D gene TRBD1, 5 bases. V lost 6 bases and J lost 5, with 13 bases in between. Germline V lookup: CDR1 MNHEY, CDR2 SVGAGI. This CDR3 has 14 residues. The CDR3 sequence is CASRGQSPTGELFF. The CDR3, as DNA: TGTGCCAGCAGGGGGCAGAGCCCTACCGGGGAGCTGTTTTTT.

There are a few counts of this clone. The chain links TRBV18 to TRBJ1-4, with 9 bases lining up with TRBD1. V gave up 2 bases and J gave up 2 bases; unmatched junction bases: 3. The CDR3 contains 16 residues. Germline values: CDR1 KGHSH, CDR2 LQKENI. CDR3 in DNA: TGTGCCAGCTCACCAAAAACAGGGGGCACTAATGAAAAACTGTTTTTT. Its protein is CASSPKTGGTNEKLFF.

The V call is TRBV11-2, the J call TRBJ2-5, with TRBD2 matching over 13 bases. The CDR3 totals 18 residues. The V segment lost 7 bases and the J segment 0 bases; nucleotides outside the gene matches: 11. The germline V gene has CDR1 SGHAT and CDR2 FQNNGV. This CDR3 is CASKSGLAGEPYQETQYF. Here the CDR3 DNA reads TGTGCCAGCAAGTCTGGACTAGCGGGGGAACCGTACCAAGAGACCCAGTACTTC.

The CDR3 nucleotides are TGTGCCAGCAGTTACTTTCCGAGACTAGCAGGTAACAATGAGCAGTTCTTC. Translation: CASSYFPRLAGNNEQFF. V gene TRBV6-2 or TRBV6-3 combines with J gene TRBJ2-1; 7 bases map to TRBD2. The germline CDR1 and CDR2 sequences are MNHEY and SVGEGT. This CDR3 has 17 residues. The V segment lost 1 base and the J segment 5 bases; nucleotides outside the gene matches: 11.

V and J are TRBV5-1 and TRBJ2-5, with TRBD2 as a possible D gene (5 bases). Germline assignment: CDR1 SGHRS and CDR2 YFSETQ. V lost 2 bases, J lost 0 bases, and 23 bases lay in between. The CDR3 contains 19 residues. The CDR3 is CASSFYSGLATEYQETQYF. CDR3 coding DNA: TGCGCCAGCAGCTTCTACAGCGGACTTGCTACTGAGTACCAAGAGACCCAGTACTTC.

The chain carries TRBV13 and TRBJ2-2, with TRBD2 matching over 14 bases. The trim removed 5 bases at V and 2 bases at J, leaving 10 bases unmatched. The CDR3 is 19 residues long. The germline CDR1 and CDR2 sequences are PRHDT and FYEKMQ (reference sequence). The CDR3, as DNA: TGTGCCAGCAGCCGGAGGGGACTAGCGGGGGCCCTTAACACCGGGGAGCTGTTTTTT. The encoded protein is CASSRRGLAGALNTGELFF. Supplemented by reference TRBV13 and TRBJ2-2, the full variable domain reads AAGVIQSPRHLIKEKRETATLKCYPIPRHDTVYWYQQGPGQDPQFLISFYEKMQSDKGSIPDRFSAQQFSDYHSELNMSSLELGDSALYFCASSRRGLAGALNTGELFFGEGSRLTVL.

This sequence joins TRBV2 and TRBJ1-5; TRBD1 aligns across 8 bases. The CDR3 runs 15 residues. From germline, CDR1 is SNHLY and CDR2 FYNNEI. Trimming removed 4 bases from V and 7 bases from J; junction bases left unmatched: 9. The CDR3 reads CASSVEGQGGQPQHF. CDR3 bases: TGTGCCAGCAGTGTGGAAGGACAGGGTGGGCAGCCCCAGCATTTT.

J is TRBJ2-5 and V is TRBV20-1; D may be TRBD2 (7 bases). Germline V gene sequence: CDR1 DFQATT, CDR2 SNEGSKA (reference sequence). The V gene lost 3 bases and the J gene lost 5 bases, with 13 bases spanning the gap. There are 13 residues in the CDR3. The DNA of the CDR3 is TGCAGTGCTAGTTTGGGAGGGGGGGAGACCCAGTACTTC. This sequence encodes CSASLGGGETQYF.

The CDR3 reads CASKGEETQYF. As DNA, the CDR3 is TGTGCCAGCAAGGGAGAAGAGACCCAGTACTTC. This chain joins TRBV7-9 and TRBJ2-5, with D possibly being TRBD2 (5 bases). The length of the CDR3 is 11 residues. Germline CDR1 reads SEHNR; CDR2 reads FQNEAQ (reference sequence). Trimming pared 7 bases from V and 3 bases from J, leaving 6 bases between.

The genes are TRBV7-9 and TRBJ2-4; D is perhaps TRBD2 (5 bases). The V and J ends lost 6 bases and 6 bases respectively, with 12 bases between them. Germline assignment: CDR1 SEHNR and CDR2 FQNEAQ (reference sequence). The CDR3 has 13 amino acids. CDR3 loop: CASRPTSSNIQYF. For the CDR3, the DNA is TGTGCCAGCAGGCCTACTAGTTCAAACATTCAGTACTTC. Using reference TRBV7-9 and TRBJ2-4 for the parts outside the CDR3, the full variable domain is DTGVSQNPRHKITKRGQNVTFRCDPISEHNRLYWYRQTLGQGPEFLTYFQNEAQLEKSRLLSDRFSAERPKGSFSTLEIQRTEQGDSAMYLCASRPTSSNIQYFGAGTRLSVL.

This chain links TRBV19 with TRBJ1-4; perhaps TRBD1 as D (6 bases). Trimming took off 3 bases at V and 6 bases at J, with 11 bases between the two ends. Germline-derived CDR1 and CDR2 are LNHDA and SQIVND (reference sequence). The CDR3 is 14 amino acids. In DNA form, the CDR3 reads TGTGCCAGTAGTATGGTGAAGGGGGATGAAAAACTGTTTTTT. Translation: CASSMVKGDEKLFF.

This clone has a single count. CDR3 region: CASGLVLEDTQYF. The CDR3 coding sequence is TGTGCTAGTGGTTTGGTACTAGAGGATACGCAGTATTTT. The chain has TRBV12-5 and TRBJ2-3; D might be TRBD2 (5 bases). Per the germline V gene, CDR1 is LGHNT and CDR2 is FRNRAP. With 0 bases removed from V and 6 bases from J, the gap between germline ends came to 7 bases. The CDR3 covers 13 residues.

The chain employs TRBV30 and TRBJ2-1; perhaps TRBD2 as D (6 bases). Germline loops: CDR1 GTSNPN, CDR2 SVGIG (reference sequence). V was cut by 2 bases and J by 7 bases, with 21 bases left in between. CDR3 length equals 16 residues. The CDR3 protein is CAWSPRLGLAGNEQFF. Here the CDR3 DNA reads TGTGCCTGGAGTCCCCGCCTGGGTCTGGCGGGGAATGAGCAGTTCTTC.

The chain employs TRBV12-3 or TRBV12-4 and TRBJ1-3; the D is unclear. This CDR3 contains 11 residues. CDR3 in amino acids: CASEGGNTIYF. CDR3 in DNA: TGTGCTTCCGAGGGAGGAAACACCATATATTTT.

The gene calls are TRBV18 and TRBJ1-4; TRBD1 matches 9 bases. Germline loops: CDR1 KGHSH, CDR2 LQKENI. The CDR3 runs 16 residues. J lost 4 bases, V lost 5 bases, and 8 bases had no gene match. The CDR3 sequence is CASSNQQGANNEKLFF. The CDR3 region has the DNA TGTGCCAGCTCAAACCAACAGGGGGCAAATAATGAAAAACTGTTTTTT.

This chain joins TRBV11-3 and TRBJ2-1, with TRBD2 identical over 11 bases. The CDR3 contains 15 residues. Germline trimming cut 4 bases from V and 9 bases from J; bases unmatched to any gene: 8. Germline lookup yields CDR1 SGHNT and CDR2 YENEEA. The CDR3 DNA follows: TGTGCCAGCAGCTCCGGGACTAGCGGTATTCTTGAGCAGTTCTTC. It translates to CASSSGTSGILEQFF.

The chain combines TRBV6-1 with TRBJ2-1, with D tentatively TRBD2 (5 bases). The CDR3 covers 11 residues. The V and J ends lost 3 bases and 14 bases respectively, with 11 bases between them. From germline, CDR1 is MNHNS and CDR2 SASEGT. The CDR3 region is CASSDLRVKFF. In nucleotides, the CDR3 is TGTGCCAGCAGTGATTTGAGGGTGAAGTTCTTC.

The sample holds one count of this clone. The V call is TRBV28, the J call TRBJ2-3, with 9 bases that match TRBD1. The ends lost 7 bases at V and 8 bases at J; junction bases unmatched: 19. The CDR3 has 17 residues. Per the germline V gene, CDR1 is MDHEN and CDR2 is SYDVKM. CDR3 loop: CASTEPAGTGYMATQYF. The CDR3 nucleotides read TGTGCCAGCACCGAACCTGCCGGGACAGGGTATATGGCTACGCAGTATTTT.

The chain uses TRBV28 and TRBJ1-2; 9 positions agree with TRBD1. Germline CDR1 is MDHEN and CDR2 is SYDVKM. Germline trimming cut 2 bases from V and 1 base from J; bases unmatched to any gene: 5. The CDR3 contains 16 residues. The CDR3 nucleotides read TGTGCCAGCAGTTTACTTGGGACAGGGTTTAACTATGGCTACACCTTC. It codes for CASSLLGTGFNYGYTF.

The chain uses TRBV7-9 and TRBJ2-3; perhaps TRBD1 as D (6 bases). Germline V gene data show CDR1 as SEHNR and CDR2 as FQNEAQ (reference sequence). The V end lost 4 bases, the J end lost 0 bases, and 8 bases lay between the germline ends. This CDR3 has 14 amino acids. The CDR3 sequence is CASSSGHSTDTQYF. The CDR3 nucleotides are TGTGCCAGCAGCTCGGGACATAGCACAGATACGCAGTATTTT.

The sample holds a few counts of this clone. This chain uses TRBV10-1 with TRBJ2-1; tentative D call: TRBD1 (6 bases). The germline V gene has CDR1 WNHNN and CDR2 SYGVQD (reference sequence). The V gene lost 7 bases and the J gene lost 4 bases, with 20 bases spanning the gap. The CDR3 runs 16 residues. The CDR3 region is CASTESGGLYYNEQFF. CDR3 sequence (DNA): TGCGCCAGCACCGAGAGTGGGGGCCTTTATTACAATGAGCAGTTCTTC.

The chain is built from TRBV2 and TRBJ2-1, with TRBD2 identical over 9 bases. The V and J ends lost 2 bases and 7 bases, in that order; junction bases with no gene match: 9. Germline CDR1 SNHLY, CDR2 FYNNEI. CDR3 length equals 16 residues. CDR3 coding DNA: TGTGCCAGCAGTGAACCTGGCGGGAGGGCGAGGAATGAGCAGTTCTTC. Translated, it gives CASSEPGGRARNEQFF.

This clone was seen once. The chain joins TRBV19 to TRBJ1-5; D not resolved. Germline lookup yields CDR1 LNHDA and CDR2 SQIVND (reference sequence). The CDR3 extends over 14 amino acids. V lost 2 bases and J lost 4, with 9 bases in between. The CDR3 DNA is TGTGCCAGTAGTATATCAGTCCTGAATCAGCCCCAGCATTTT. This gives the protein CASSISVLNQPQHF.

V gene TRBV19 combines with J gene TRBJ2-2; weak D call: TRBD1 (6 bases). Germline assignment: CDR1 LNHDA and CDR2 SQIVND (reference sequence). This CDR3 is 16 amino acids long. Trimming cost V 7 bases and J 1 base, with 16 bases left between them. Written as DNA, the CDR3 is TGTGCCAGTAACCCCCGGGACACCATGAACACCGGGGAGCTGTTTTTT. Protein: CASNPRDTMNTGELFF.

J is TRBJ1-4 and V is TRBV6-4; D call uncertain. The germline CDR1 and CDR2 sequences are MRHNA and SNTAGT. With 0 bases removed from V and 6 bases from J, the gap between germline ends came to 20 bases. The CDR3 covers 18 residues. The CDR3 DNA is TGTGCCAGCAGTGACTCCTCGAGGCCCGAGAGGTTTTATGAAAAACTGTTTTTT. It is translated as CASSDSSRPERFYEKLFF.

The rearrangement joins TRBV6-5 to TRBJ2-2; 13 bases agree with TRBD2. Looked up from germline, CDR1 is MNHEY and CDR2 is SVGAGI. The CDR3 sequence is 15 residues long. With 4 bases clipped from V and 5 bases from J, the junction kept 1 base outside the gene matches. In DNA, the CDR3 is TGTGCCAGCAGTTGGGGACTAGCGGGGACCGGGGAGCTGTTTTTT. Its protein is CASSWGLAGTGELFF.

V usage is TRBV28 and J usage is TRBJ1-6; 7 positions agree with TRBD1. Germline V gene lookup returns CDR1 MDHEN and CDR2 SYDVKM. The CDR3 is 14 amino acids. V was clipped by 6 bases and J by 5 bases; unmatched bases: 4. CDR3 in DNA: TGTGCCAGCAGGGGCGGGACAGATAATTCACCCCTCCACTTT. As protein: CASRGGTDNSPLHF. Looking up the rest from reference TRBV28 and TRBJ1-6 gives the full variable domain: DVKVTQSSRYLVKRTGEKVFLECVQDMDHENMFWYRQDPGLGLRLIYFSYDVKMKEKGDIPEGYSVSREKKERFSLILESASTNQTSMYLCASRGGTDNSPLHFGNGTRLTVT.

V usage is TRBV3-1 (or the pseudogene TRBV3-2) and J usage is TRBJ2-7, with 8 nucleotides matching TRBD2. The CDR3 runs 16 residues. Germline CDR1 and CDR2: LGHDT and YNNKEL (reference sequence). V was clipped by 1 base and J by 3 bases; unmatched bases: 8. DNA for the CDR3: TGTGCCAGCAGCCAAGGGCATGGCGGGGGGCTCTACGAGCAGTACTTC. Translating it yields CASSQGHGGGLYEQYF.